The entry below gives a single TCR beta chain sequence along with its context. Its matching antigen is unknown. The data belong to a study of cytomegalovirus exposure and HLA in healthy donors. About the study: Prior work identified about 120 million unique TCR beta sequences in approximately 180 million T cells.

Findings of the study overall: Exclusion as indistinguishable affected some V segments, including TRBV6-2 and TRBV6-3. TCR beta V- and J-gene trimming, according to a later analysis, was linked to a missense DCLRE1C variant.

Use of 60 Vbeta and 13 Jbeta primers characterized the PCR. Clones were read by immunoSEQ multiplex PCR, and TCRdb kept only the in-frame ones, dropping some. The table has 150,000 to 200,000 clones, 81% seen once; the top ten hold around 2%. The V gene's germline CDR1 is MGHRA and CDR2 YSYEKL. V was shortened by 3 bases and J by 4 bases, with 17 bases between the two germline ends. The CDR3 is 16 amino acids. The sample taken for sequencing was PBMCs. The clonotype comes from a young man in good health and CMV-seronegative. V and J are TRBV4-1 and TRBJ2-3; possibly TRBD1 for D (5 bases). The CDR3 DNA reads TGCGCCAGCAGCCAGCCAGGTCCCAGGGTCGCAGATACGCAGTATTTT. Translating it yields CASSQPGPRVADTQYF.